These 25 T cell receptor beta chains originate from one sample sequenced in a study of shared clonotypes between healthy human individuals. TCRdb's copy holds only in-frame clones and misses some; the assay was immunoSEQ multiplex PCR. This table holds under 700,000 clones, 85% to 95% found once. CD45RO-negative, CCR7-positively selected cells formed the naive CD8 fraction, excluding terminally differentiated effector memory CD45RA+ cells. Sequenced: naive CD8+ T cells sorted from blood. The source of these receptors is a woman in her twenties or thirties in good health.

The chain joins TRBV28 to TRBJ1-5, with unresolved D. Trimming left V 2 bases short and J 4 bases short, with 9 bases between. This CDR3 comprises 14 residues. From germline, CDR1 is MDHEN and CDR2 SYDVKM. CDR3 nucleotides: TGTGCCAGCAGTTTACGGCAGTTAAATCAGCCCCAGCATTTT. It encodes CASSLRQLNQPQHF.

The rearrangement uses TRBV15 and TRBJ2-7, with a weak D call TRBD2 (6 bases). With 4 bases removed from V and 1 base from J, the gap between germline ends came to 11 bases. CDR1 and CDR2 from the germline V gene are LNHNV and YYDKDF (reference sequence). The CDR3 extends over 14 amino acids. CDR3 nucleotides: TGTGCCACCAGCAATTCGGGACTTTCCTACGAGCAGTACTTC. Protein sequence: CATSNSGLSYEQYF.

The chain combines TRBV7-9 with TRBJ1-6, with D maybe TRBD1 (5 bases). Per germline, CDR1 SEHNR and CDR2 FQNEAQ (reference sequence). The CDR3 is 16 residues long. V was shortened by 5 bases and J by 4 bases, with 15 bases between the two germline ends. CDR3: CASSHPWDVYNSPLHF. CDR3 bases: TGTGCCAGCAGCCACCCATGGGACGTTTATAATTCACCCCTCCACTTT.

V is TRBV28 and J is TRBJ1-1; TRBD1 agrees at 7 bases. Germline V gene lookup returns CDR1 MDHEN and CDR2 SYDVKM. The V segment lost 0 bases and the J segment 7 bases; nucleotides outside the gene matches: 8. This CDR3 spans 15 amino acids. The CDR3 spells CASSLWPGGEDEAFF. Written as DNA, the CDR3 is TGTGCCAGCAGTTTATGGCCAGGGGGGGAGGATGAAGCTTTCTTT.

The chain couples TRBV6-5 to TRBJ2-1; 11 bases match TRBD1. V was pared by 7 bases and J by 7 bases, with 9 bases of the junction left unmatched. The germline V gene has CDR1 MNHEY and CDR2 SVGAGI. The CDR3 is 15 amino acids. The CDR3 DNA follows: TGTGCCAGCACCACCGGGACAGGGGGTCGGAATGAGCAGTTCTTC. As protein: CASTTGTGGRNEQFF.

V gene TRBV5-4 combines with J gene TRBJ1-6, with D hard to call. The V gene's germline CDR1 is SGHNT and CDR2 YYREEE (reference sequence). The CDR3 length is 14 residues. V was trimmed by 1 base and J by 5 bases, leaving 7 bases between them. The CDR3 here is CASSLSGDNSPLHF. In DNA form, the CDR3 reads TGTGCCAGCAGCTTGAGCGGCGATAATTCACCCCTCCACTTT.

The chain recombines TRBV14 with TRBJ1-1; 9 bases are a match to TRBD1. This CDR3 region has 18 residues. V was pared by 0 bases and J by 6 bases, with 14 bases of the junction left unmatched. Germline CDR1 SGHDN, CDR2 FVKESK. As DNA, the CDR3 is TGTGCCAGCAGCCAAGATCTGAGGGGGACAGGGTGGGTCGCTGAAGCTTTCTTT. It yields the protein CASSQDLRGTGWVAEAFF.

This chain's CDR3 is CASSSRDGSYEQYF. The CDR3 bases are TGTGCCAGCAGTTCCCGGGACGGATCCTACGAGCAGTACTTC. The chain links TRBV6-6 to TRBJ2-7; possibly TRBD1 or TRBD2 for D (5 bases each). CDR3 length: 14 amino acids. Trimming pared 4 bases from V and 1 base from J, leaving 11 bases between. Germline V gene sequence: CDR1 MNHNY, CDR2 SVGAGI (reference sequence).

The CDR3 region has the DNA TGTGCCAGCAGCCAAGATTGGTTGGGGGACAGCTCTGGGGCCAACGTCCTGACTTTC. Its translation: CASSQDWLGDSSGANVLTF. J is TRBJ2-6 and V is TRBV4-2, with 7 positions matching TRBD1. CDR1 and CDR2 (germline): LGHNA, YNFKEQ. Trimming cost V 0 bases and J 0 bases; bases outside gene matches: 8. The length of the CDR3 is 19 residues.

This clone was counted once. The J gene is TRBJ2-5, the V gene TRBV27; D is unresolved. Germline assignment: CDR1 MNHEY and CDR2 SMNVEV (reference sequence). V lost 4 bases to trimming and J lost 5 bases, with 17 bases between them. This CDR3 has 15 residues. For the CDR3, the DNA is TGTGCCAGCAGTTCCAGTAATTTGTATCGGGAGACCCAGTACTTC. This codes for CASSSSNLYRETQYF.

The V call is TRBV5-1, the J call TRBJ2-3; D is undetermined. V was pared by 1 base and J by 6 bases, with 9 bases between. There are 13 residues in the CDR3. Germline CDR1 is SGHRS and CDR2 is YFSETQ. The CDR3 DNA follows: TGCGCCAGCAGCTTGACCCCGCGGGATACGCAGTATTTT. As protein: CASSLTPRDTQYF. The entire variable domain, with the rest obtained from reference TRBV5-1 and TRBJ2-3, is as follows: KAGVTQTPRYLIKTRGQQVTLSCSPISGHRSVSWYQQTPGQGLQFLFEYFSETQRNKGNFPGRFSGRQFSNSRSEMNVSTLELGDSALYLCASSLTPRDTQYFGPGTRLTVL.

CDR3 amino acids: CASWGDWAGYTF. CDR3 in DNA: TGTGCCAGCTGGGGGGACTGGGCTGGCTACACCTTC. The V and J genes are TRBV28 and TRBJ1-2; maybe TRBD1 (5 bases). Germline values: CDR1 MDHEN, CDR2 SYDVKM. This CDR3 has 12 residues. The V and J ends lost 8 bases and 7 bases respectively, with 14 bases between them.

The V and J genes are TRBV7-8 and TRBJ2-7; TRBD2 agrees at 8 bases. V shed 7 bases, J shed 2 bases, and the junction held 13 bases outside the gene matches. Per the germline V gene, CDR1 is SGHVS and CDR2 is FQNEAQ. The CDR3 length is 16 residues. In DNA, the CDR3 is TGTGCCAGCATCCTAGCTCCGGGACTAGGGACCTACGAGCAGTACTTC. Translation gives CASILAPGLGTYEQYF.

The chain carries TRBV7-6 and TRBJ2-7, with 8 bases matching TRBD2. CDR1 is SGHVS, CDR2 FNYEAQ, per germline. This CDR3 is built from 14 residues. The junction had 5 bases not matched to a gene; V was cut back by 4 bases and J by 3 bases. DNA for the CDR3: TGTGCCAGCAGCTCCGGGACTAGGAACTACGAGCAGTACTTC. The encoded protein is CASSSGTRNYEQYF.

Comment on this clone: In the same sample, other DNA sequences code for this CDR3. The V gene is TRBV4-1, the J gene TRBJ2-1, with TRBD2 as a possible D gene (5 bases). The CDR3 totals 15 residues. CDR1 MGHRA and CDR2 YSYEKL come from the germline V gene. V lost 4 bases, J lost 0 bases, and 10 bases lay in between. CDR3 sequence: CASSPSGSSYNEQFF. The CDR3 DNA reads as TGCGCCAGCAGCCCAAGCGGTAGCTCCTACAATGAGCAGTTCTTC.

This clone was picked up one time. CDR3 amino acids: CATAEGLYFGGSQETQYF. The CDR3 DNA reads TGTGCCACCGCGGAGGGTCTTTATTTTGGGGGATCCCAAGAGACCCAGTACTTC. This chain uses TRBV5-4 with TRBJ2-5; TRBD2 might be the D (6 bases). The CDR3 is 18 amino acids. The V end was cut by 9 bases, the J end by 1 base, with 28 bases between. Germline V gene lookup returns CDR1 SGHNT and CDR2 YYREEE (reference sequence).

This clone was detected once. The chain joins TRBV11-2 to TRBJ2-7; possible D gene TRBD2, 6 bases. The CDR3 extends over 15 amino acids. Germline V gene lookup returns CDR1 SGHAT and CDR2 FQNNGV. Trimming removed 7 bases at V and 3 bases at J, with 19 bases between. The CDR3 reads CASTTPGSAFYEQYF. The CDR3 bases are TGTGCCAGCACCACCCCCGGGAGTGCCTTCTACGAGCAGTACTTC.

The rearrangement joins TRBV5-6 to TRBJ2-7; a weak D match, TRBD2 (5 bases). V shed 4 bases and J shed 1 base, with 12 bases lying between them. Germline values: CDR1 SGHDT, CDR2 YYEEEE. The CDR3 covers 14 residues. The CDR3 spells CASSGERGSYEQYF. The DNA for the CDR3 is TGTGCCAGCAGCGGCGAAAGAGGGTCCTACGAGCAGTACTTC.

This chain connects TRBV5-1 to TRBJ2-3; D tentatively reads TRBD1 or TRBD2 (7 bases each). CDR3 length: 14 amino acids. Germline CDR1 reads SGHRS; CDR2 reads YFSETQ. V lost 3 bases to trimming and J lost 4 bases, with 12 bases between them. CDR3 sequence: CASSSRGGPDTQYF. The DNA for the CDR3 is TGCGCCAGCAGCTCCAGGGGGGGGCCAGATACGCAGTATTTT.

This clone was counted a single time. The chain joins TRBV27 to TRBJ2-7, with 11 bases fitting TRBD1. V shed 5 bases and J 2 bases; nucleotides not matched to a gene: 2. The CDR3 is 14 residues long. CDR1 and CDR2 from the germline V gene are MNHEY and SMNVEV (reference sequence). DNA of the CDR3: TGTGCCAGCAGTGGGGGACAGGGGGCCTACGAGCAGTACTTC. Translating gives CASSGGQGAYEQYF.

This chain joins TRBV4-1 and TRBJ2-3, with a weak D call TRBD2 (6 bases). V lost 0 bases to trimming and J lost 3 bases, with 25 bases between them. The CDR3 is made up of 20 amino acids. Germline lookup yields CDR1 MGHRA and CDR2 YSYEKL. This CDR3 is CASSQEPLGRGPPGTDTQYF. The CDR3 bases are TGCGCCAGCAGCCAAGAGCCCCTCGGGAGAGGGCCGCCCGGAACAGATACGCAGTATTTT.

The V gene is TRBV6-1, the J gene TRBJ1-5; the D gene is possibly TRBD1 (5 bases). The CDR3 is made up of 14 amino acids. Germline values: CDR1 MNHNS, CDR2 SASEGT. V dropped 6 bases and J dropped 4 bases, with 13 bases sitting between them. The CDR3 loop is CASSTRGLNQPQHF. The CDR3 bases are TGTGCCAGCAGCACTCGGGGCCTTAATCAGCCCCAGCATTTT.

This chain links TRBV5-1 with TRBJ2-7, with D uncertain. V was pared by 3 bases and J by 3 bases, with 16 bases between. This CDR3 has 15 amino acids. In germline, CDR1 is SGHRS, CDR2 YFSETQ. This CDR3 reads CASSSNTWTNYEQYF. CDR3 coding DNA: TGCGCCAGCAGCTCTAACACCTGGACGAACTACGAGCAGTACTTC.

V is TRBV11-3 and J is TRBJ2-2; D is ambiguous. This CDR3 is built from 12 residues. V lost 5 bases, J lost 7 bases, and 8 bases lay in between. Per germline, CDR1 SGHNT and CDR2 YENEEA. CDR3 DNA: TGTGCCAGCAGCCCACCTAGCGGGGAGCTGTTTTTT. Translation gives CASSPPSGELFF.

The rearrangement uses TRBV30 and TRBJ2-7; D gene uncertain. Germline V gene lookup returns CDR1 GTSNPN and CDR2 SVGIG (reference sequence). V dropped 2 bases and J dropped 1 base, with 9 bases sitting between them. This CDR3 region has 13 residues. The CDR3 spells CAWSSRNSYEQYF. The CDR3 DNA follows: TGTGCCTGGAGTAGCCGAAATTCCTACGAGCAGTACTTC.